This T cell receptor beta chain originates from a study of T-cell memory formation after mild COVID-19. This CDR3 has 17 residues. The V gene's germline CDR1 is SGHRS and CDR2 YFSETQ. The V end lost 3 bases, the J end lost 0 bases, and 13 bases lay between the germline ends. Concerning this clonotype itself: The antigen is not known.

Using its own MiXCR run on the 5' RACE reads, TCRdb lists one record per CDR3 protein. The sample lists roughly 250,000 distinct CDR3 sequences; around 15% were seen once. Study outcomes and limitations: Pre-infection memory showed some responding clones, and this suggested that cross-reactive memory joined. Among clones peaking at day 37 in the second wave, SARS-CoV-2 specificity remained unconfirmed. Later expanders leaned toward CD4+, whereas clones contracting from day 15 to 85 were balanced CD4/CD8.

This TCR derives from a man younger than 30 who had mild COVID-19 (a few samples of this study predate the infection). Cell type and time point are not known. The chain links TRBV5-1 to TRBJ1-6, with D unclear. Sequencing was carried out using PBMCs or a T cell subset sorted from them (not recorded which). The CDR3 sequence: CASSSVALSSYNSPLHF. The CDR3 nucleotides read TGCGCCAGCAGCTCGGTGGCCCTGAGCTCCTATAATTCACCCCTCCACTTT.